This TCR beta chain was recorded in a study of cytomegalovirus exposure and HLA in healthy donors. PCR amplification relied on 60 Vbeta primers (plus 13 Jbeta primers). Measured with immunoSEQ multiplex PCR; TCRdb has only the in-frame clones, and not every one. Seen here are more than 90,000 clones, about 74% observed once, and the top ten hold over 4%. Losses at the gene ends were 4 bases for V and 6 bases for J; bases not matched to a gene: 5. This CDR3 is built from 14 residues. CDR1 MNHNY and CDR2 SVGAGI come from the germline V gene (reference sequence). Sequencing input: PBMCs. The genes are TRBV6-6 and TRBJ1-1, with 10 bases matching TRBD1. The sequence came from a man between 25 and 39 years old in good health and CMV-seropositive. CDR3 protein: CASSSGQGGAEAFF. CDR3 nucleotide sequence: TGTGCCAGCAGTTCCGGACAGGGGGGGGCTGAAGCTTTCTTT.